This T cell receptor (beta chain) was observed in a study of T cell repertoires in cytomegalovirus infection (dated by TCRdb to about 2019). Regarding the study in general: Because public TCR beta signatures pointed to carriage of CMV infection together with the matching HLA type, the HLA type of each donor mattered for the analysis.

This clonotype was seen repeatedly, ten times or more. This clone's antigen is unknown. No base quality information exists; no much larger clone differs at one position. The CDR3 numbers 17 residues from cysteine through phenylalanine. The DNA shown is the 51-base CDR3, in frame from base 1. Sequences MDHEN (CDR1) and SYDVKM (CDR2) are obtained from the germline V gene. V lost 2 bases and J lost 0 bases, and the count of bases not matched to a germline gene is 6. Sequencing relied on an Illumina HiSeq 1500. TCRdb cleaned the public reads at Q25 with fastp, built clones with MiXCR and kept in-frame beta chains. Every distinct CDR3 protein forms one entry, paired with its most common genes and DNA. This sample comprises 400,000 to 550,000 distinct CDR3 sequences, 10% to 12% of them detected only once. Clones ranked in the top ten supply 10% of the sample. Study-wide findings and limitations: The ex vivo response was dominated by HLA-C-restricted CMV-specific TCR beta clonotypes, which also provided the single most frequent clonotype in two of eight donors. Cumulative frequency of public TCR beta family members discriminated carriers of CMV infection plus the relevant HLA type in this cohort and an independent approximately 340-donor cohort.

The chain is made from TRBV28 and TRBJ2-2, with 7 middle bases fitting TRBD1. The clonotype was recovered from a human donor in good health (CMV status not recorded). Some clones in this sample may be carry-over from other donors' samples. Sequenced material: PBMCs. CDR3 sequence: CASSLPQGVANTGELFF. In nucleotide form, the sequence is TGTGCCAGCAGTTTACCCCAGGGGGTTGCGAACACCGGGGAGCTGTTTTTT.